This section outlines one T cell receptor beta chain sequence together with its context. Its antigen is undetermined. The data originate from a study of cytomegalovirus exposure and HLA in healthy donors. Regarding the study as a whole: Presence/absence analyses assumed roughly uniform sequencing depth across donors, which may not hold. A missense DCLRE1C variant was associated with V- and J-gene trimming of TCR beta chains in a later analysis, and an independent cohort replicated the association.

Nominal health characterized the donors when sampled, though unrecorded immune exposures were likely. It was with 60 Vbeta and 13 Jbeta primers that the PCR ran. TCRdb keeps only in-frame clones here, not all; method: immunoSEQ multiplex PCR. The sample carries around 230,000 clones, around 80% recorded once. The origin of this receptor is a boy between 10 and 17 years old in good health and CMV-seronegative. Sequenced material: PBMCs.

CDR3 coding DNA: TGCGCCAGCAAAGAGTATCCCGGGGCCAACGTCCTGACTTTC. This encodes CASKEYPGANVLTF. The chain recombines TRBV5-1 with TRBJ2-6; D unclear. The germline CDR1 and CDR2 sequences are SGHRS and YFSETQ. With 6 bases removed from V and 4 bases from J, the gap between germline ends came to 11 bases. The CDR3 is 14 residues long.